This TCR beta chain is from a study of blood T cell repertoires in COVID-19. Across the study: Sites in the United States, Italy and Spain provided acute and convalescent COVID-19 samples.

CDR1 and CDR2 (germline): GTSNPN, SVGIG (reference sequence). The CDR3 has 14 amino acids. The ends were cut back, 4 bases at V and 0 bases at J, with 12 bases in the middle. Per the authors' pipeline: Reference gene primer amplification gave estimated nucleated cell counts. The protocol was immunoSEQ multiplex PCR, while the TCRdb copy is restricted to in-frame clones and leaves out a portion. The V and J calls and clone size were taken over from that table, and D and trimming were inferred from the DNA. The table includes some 100,000 clones, roughly 87% detected once. This TCR was sampled from a woman of 80 years or more with active COVID-19. This chain connects TRBV30 to TRBJ1-1; no clear D gene. The sequencing input was peripheral blood. CDR3 region: CAWTRSFMNTEAFF. CDR3 nucleotide sequence: TGTGCCTGGACGAGGTCCTTTATGAACACTGAAGCTTTCTTT.